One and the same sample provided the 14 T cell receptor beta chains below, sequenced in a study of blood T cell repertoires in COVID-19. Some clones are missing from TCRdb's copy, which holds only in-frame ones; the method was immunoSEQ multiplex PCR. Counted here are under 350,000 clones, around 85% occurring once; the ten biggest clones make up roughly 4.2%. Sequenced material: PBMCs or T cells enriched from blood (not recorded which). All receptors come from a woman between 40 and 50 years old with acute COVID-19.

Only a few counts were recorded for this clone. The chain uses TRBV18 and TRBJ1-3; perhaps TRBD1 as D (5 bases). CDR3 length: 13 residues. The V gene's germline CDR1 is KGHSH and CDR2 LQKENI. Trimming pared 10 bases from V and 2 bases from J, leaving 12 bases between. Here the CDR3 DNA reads TGTGCCACCCTCGACAGCGCTGGAAACACCATATATTTT. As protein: CATLDSAGNTIYF.

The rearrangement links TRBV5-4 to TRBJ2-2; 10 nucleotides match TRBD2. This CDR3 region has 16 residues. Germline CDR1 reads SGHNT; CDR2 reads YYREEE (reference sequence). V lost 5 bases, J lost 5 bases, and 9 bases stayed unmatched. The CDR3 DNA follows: TGTGCCAGCAGACCGAGCGGGGGGGCCGGAACCGGGGAGCTGTTTTTT. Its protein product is CASRPSGGAGTGELFF.

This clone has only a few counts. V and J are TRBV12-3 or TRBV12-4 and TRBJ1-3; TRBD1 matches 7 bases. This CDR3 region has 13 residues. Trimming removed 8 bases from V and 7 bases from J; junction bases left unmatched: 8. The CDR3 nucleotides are TGTGCCAGCCTCTTGGCAGGGGGGAACACCATATATTTT. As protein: CASLLAGGNTIYF.

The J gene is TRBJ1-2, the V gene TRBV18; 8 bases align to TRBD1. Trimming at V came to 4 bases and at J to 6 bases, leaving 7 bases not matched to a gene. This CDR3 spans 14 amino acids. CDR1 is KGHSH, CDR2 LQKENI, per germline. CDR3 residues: CASSLDRGKDGYTF. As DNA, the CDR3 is TGTGCCAGCTCACTTGACAGGGGAAAGGATGGCTACACCTTC.

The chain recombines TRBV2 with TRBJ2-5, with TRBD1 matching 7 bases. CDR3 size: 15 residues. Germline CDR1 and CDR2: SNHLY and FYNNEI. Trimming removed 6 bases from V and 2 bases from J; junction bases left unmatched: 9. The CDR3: CASRRQGLLQETQYF. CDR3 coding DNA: TGTGCCAGCAGGCGACAGGGTTTGTTACAAGAGACCCAGTACTTC.

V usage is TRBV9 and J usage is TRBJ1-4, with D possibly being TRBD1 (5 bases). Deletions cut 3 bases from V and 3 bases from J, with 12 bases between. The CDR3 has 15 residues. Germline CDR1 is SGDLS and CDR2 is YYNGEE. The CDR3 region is CASSAQAGPNEKLFF. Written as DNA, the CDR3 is TGTGCCAGCAGCGCCCAGGCAGGGCCTAATGAAAAACTGTTTTTT.

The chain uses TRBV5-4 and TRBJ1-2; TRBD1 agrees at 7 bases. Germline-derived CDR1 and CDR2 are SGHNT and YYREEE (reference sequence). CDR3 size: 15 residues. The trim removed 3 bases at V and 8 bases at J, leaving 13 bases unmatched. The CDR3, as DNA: TGTGCCAGCAGCTGGGGACAGAGGGGCGGTGGGGGCTACACCTTC. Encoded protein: CASSWGQRGGGGYTF.

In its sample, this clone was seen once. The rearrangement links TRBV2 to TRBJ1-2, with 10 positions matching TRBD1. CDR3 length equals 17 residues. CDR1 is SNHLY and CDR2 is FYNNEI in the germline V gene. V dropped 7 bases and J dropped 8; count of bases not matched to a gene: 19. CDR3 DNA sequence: TGTGCCAGCAATCAACCGGGACAGGGGACGCTCCGTATGGGCTACACCTTC. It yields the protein CASNQPGQGTLRMGYTF. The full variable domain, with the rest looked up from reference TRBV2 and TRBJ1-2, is EPEVTQTPSHQVTQMGQEVILRCVPISNHLYFYWYRQILGQKVEFLVSFYNNEISEKSEIFDDQFSVERPDGSNFTLKIRSTKLEDSAMYFCASNQPGQGTLRMGYTFGSGTRLTVV.

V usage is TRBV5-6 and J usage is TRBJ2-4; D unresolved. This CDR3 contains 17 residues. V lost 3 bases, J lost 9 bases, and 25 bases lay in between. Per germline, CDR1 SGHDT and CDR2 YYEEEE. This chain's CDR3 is CASSSKEKFGEDVIQYF. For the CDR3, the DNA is TGTGCCAGCAGCTCGAAGGAGAAGTTCGGCGAAGATGTCATTCAGTACTTC.

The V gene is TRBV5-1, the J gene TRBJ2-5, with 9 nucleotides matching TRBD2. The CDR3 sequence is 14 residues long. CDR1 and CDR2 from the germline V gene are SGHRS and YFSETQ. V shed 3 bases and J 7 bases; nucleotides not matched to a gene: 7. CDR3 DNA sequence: TGCGCCAGCAGCTCACAAGCGGGGGGTACGACCCAGTACTTC. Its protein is CASSSQAGGTTQYF.

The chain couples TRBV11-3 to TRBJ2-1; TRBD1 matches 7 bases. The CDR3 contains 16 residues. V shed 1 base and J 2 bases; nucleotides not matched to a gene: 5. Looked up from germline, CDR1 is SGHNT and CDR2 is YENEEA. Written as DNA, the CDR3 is TGTGCCAGCAGCTTAGGCAGACAGGGAACCTACAATGAGCAGTTCTTC. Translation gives CASSLGRQGTYNEQFF.

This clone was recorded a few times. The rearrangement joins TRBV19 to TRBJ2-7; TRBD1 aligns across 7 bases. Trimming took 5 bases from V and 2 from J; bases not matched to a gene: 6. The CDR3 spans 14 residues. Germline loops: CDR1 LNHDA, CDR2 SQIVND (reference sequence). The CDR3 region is CASSRSGTAYEQYF. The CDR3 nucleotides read TGTGCCAGTAGTCGGTCCGGGACAGCCTACGAGCAGTACTTC.

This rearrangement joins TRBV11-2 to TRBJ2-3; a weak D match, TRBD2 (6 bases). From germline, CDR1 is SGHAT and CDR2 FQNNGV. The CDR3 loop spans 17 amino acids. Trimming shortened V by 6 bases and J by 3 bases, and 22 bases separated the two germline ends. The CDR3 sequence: CASRLTPPGVGTDTQYF. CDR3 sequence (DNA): TGTGCCAGCAGGCTTACCCCCCCGGGAGTTGGAACAGATACGCAGTATTTT.

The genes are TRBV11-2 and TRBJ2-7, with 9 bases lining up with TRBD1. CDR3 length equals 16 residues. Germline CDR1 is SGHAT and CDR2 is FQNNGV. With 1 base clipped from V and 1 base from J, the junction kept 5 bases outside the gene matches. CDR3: CASSLAIGTGSYEQYF. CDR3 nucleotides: TGTGCCAGCAGCTTAGCCATAGGGACAGGGTCCTACGAGCAGTACTTC.